The present TCR beta chain was sequenced within a study of T cell responses to AZD1222 COVID-19 vaccine. This clone is medium-sized. The antigen is undetermined. The CDR3 spans 14 residues. Trimming pared 1 base from V and 1 base from J, leaving 5 bases between. Germline CDR1 SGHVS, CDR2 FQNEAQ. Sequencing was performed with immunoSEQ multiplex PCR; in TCRdb, only in-frame clones are kept and a portion is missing. The sample holds 90,000 to 95,000 clones, roughly 88% seen once. Study findings and constraints: Nearly half of unique spike-specific TCRs reportedly avoided B.1.351 and B.1.1.7 mutated regions. Clonal diversity was possibly underestimated, and white British individuals and females predominated among donors.

This clonotype was sampled from an adult in good health. Specimen: peripheral blood, collected on day 0 of AZD1222 vaccination. The chain has TRBV7-8 and TRBJ1-3; D is undetermined. CDR3 coding DNA: TGTGCCAGCAGCTTAGACAGTTCTGGAAACACCATATATTTT. This sequence encodes CASSLDSSGNTIYF.